This TCR beta chain was identified in a study of human T cells and chemical hapten exposure. This clonotype was seen ten or more times. The time point: patch test 1, 2 weeks after DPC sensitization. The treatment here: therapeutic diphenylcyclopropenone sensitization with weekly scalp DPC. Germline trimming cut 6 bases from V and 5 bases from J; bases unmatched to any gene: 12. The CDR3 loop spans 15 amino acids. TCRdb re-analysed the RACE reads in MiXCR, keeping a single row per CDR3 protein. The data hold roughly 360,000 distinct CDR3 sequences, with 4% to 5.5% observed a single time. This TCR came from a woman aged 45 to 65 with alopecia areata. Some clones in this sample may be carry-over from other donors' samples. V is TRBV12-3 or TRBV12-4 and J is TRBJ2-5, with 7 bases fitting TRBD1. Sequenced material: whole blood, taken in connection with sensitization to the hapten diphenylcyclopropenone (DPC). Here the CDR3 reads CASSPFDRVQETQYF. In nucleotides, the CDR3 is TGTGCCAGCAGCCCCTTCGACAGGGTCCAGGAGACCCAGTACTTC.